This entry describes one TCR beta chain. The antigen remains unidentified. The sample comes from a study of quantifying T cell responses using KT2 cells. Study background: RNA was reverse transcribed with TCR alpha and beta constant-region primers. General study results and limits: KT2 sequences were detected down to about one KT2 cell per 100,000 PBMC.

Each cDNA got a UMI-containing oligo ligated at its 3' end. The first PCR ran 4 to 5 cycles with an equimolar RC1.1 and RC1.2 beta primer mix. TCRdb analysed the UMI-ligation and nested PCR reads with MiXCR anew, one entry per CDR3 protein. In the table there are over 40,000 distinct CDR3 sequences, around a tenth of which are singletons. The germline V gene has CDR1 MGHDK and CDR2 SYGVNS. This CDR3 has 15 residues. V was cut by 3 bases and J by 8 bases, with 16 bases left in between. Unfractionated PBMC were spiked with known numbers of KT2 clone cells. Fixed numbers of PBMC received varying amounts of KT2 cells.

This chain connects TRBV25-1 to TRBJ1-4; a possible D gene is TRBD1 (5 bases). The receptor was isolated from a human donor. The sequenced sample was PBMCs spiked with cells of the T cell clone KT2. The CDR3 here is CASSDPRKGREKLFF. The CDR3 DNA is TGTGCCAGCAGTGATCCTCGCAAGGGGAGGGAAAAACTGTTTTTT. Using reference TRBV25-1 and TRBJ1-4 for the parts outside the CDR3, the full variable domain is EADIYQTPRYLVIGTGKKITLECSQTMGHDKMYWYQQDPGMELHLIHYSYGVNSTEKGDLSSESTVSRIRTEHFPLTLESARPSHTSQYLCASSDPRKGREKLFFGSGTQLSVL.